The rows below give T cell receptor beta chains drawn from one sample of a study of cytomegalovirus exposure and HLA in healthy donors. Repertoires were generated with immunoSEQ multiplex PCR, while TCRdb's copy carries only in-frame clones and drops some. The data hold fewer than 150,000 clones, with 82% observed a single time. Source material: PBMCs. Every receptor here comes from a male donor in good health and CMV-seronegative. The CDR3 runs from the conserved cysteine through the conserved F or W. Fields, in order: D gene, V gene, J gene, clone size, CDR3 protein, CDR3 DNA. The D gene is left open where the match is weak. Some rows mark clone size as missing; the rest say once, few, many or name a class of expanded clone.

D gene: TRBD2; V gene: TRBV6-4; J gene: TRBJ2-3; clone size: .; CDR3 protein: CASSAIAGESTDTQYF; CDR3 DNA: TGTGCCAGCAGTGCCATAGCGGGAGAGAGCACAGATACGCAGTATTTT
D gene: TRBD1; V gene: TRBV6-5; J gene: TRBJ2-7; clone size: once; CDR3 protein: CASRRQGSYEQYF; CDR3 DNA: TGTGCCAGCAGACGACAGGGATCCTACGAGCAGTACTTC
D gene: .; V gene: TRBV21-1; J gene: TRBJ2-7; clone size: .; CDR3 protein: CASSKYLFGRDRESYEQYF; CDR3 DNA: TGTGCCAGCAGCAAATATCTGTTTGGGCGGGACAGGGAATCCTACGAGCAGTACTTC
D gene: TRBD2; V gene: TRBV6-6; J gene: TRBJ2-3; clone size: .; CDR3 protein: CASSSAGAAYTDTQYF; CDR3 DNA: TGTGCCAGCAGCTCAGCGGGAGCTGCTTATACAGATACGCAGTATTTT
D gene: .; V gene: TRBV4-3; J gene: TRBJ2-1; clone size: .; CDR3 protein: CASSQDLGRNDNEQFF; CDR3 DNA: TGCGCCAGCAGCCAAGATCTGGGGAGGAACGACAATGAGCAGTTCTTC
D gene: .; V gene: TRBV5-6; J gene: TRBJ1-1; clone size: .; CDR3 protein: CASSPGGGLEAFF; CDR3 DNA: TGTGCCAGCAGCCCAGGCGGAGGCTTGGAAGCTTTCTTT
D gene: TRBD2; V gene: TRBV19; J gene: TRBJ2-3; clone size: .; CDR3 protein: CASNHGGRALDTQYF; CDR3 DNA: TGTGCCAGTAATCATGGCGGGAGGGCCCTAGATACGCAGTATTTT
D gene: TRBD2; V gene: TRBV11-2; J gene: TRBJ2-1; clone size: .; CDR3 protein: CASSLVVRTSVYNEQFF; CDR3 DNA: TGTGCCAGCAGCTTAGTGGTTAGGACTAGCGTTTACAATGAGCAGTTCTTC
D gene: TRBD2; V gene: TRBV4-3; J gene: TRBJ2-2; clone size: .; CDR3 protein: CASSHRGLAGTGELFF; CDR3 DNA: TGCGCCAGCAGCCACCGCGGACTAGCGGGAACCGGGGAGCTGTTTTTT
D gene: .; V gene: TRBV10-3; J gene: TRBJ1-3; clone size: .; CDR3 protein: CASGEAGSPSGNTIYF; CDR3 DNA: TGTGCCTCCGGGGAGGCAGGGTCCCCATCTGGAAACACCATATATTTT
D gene: TRBD1; V gene: TRBV4-3; J gene: TRBJ2-7; clone size: .; CDR3 protein: CASSQEIPGTGADEQYF; CDR3 DNA: TGCGCCAGCAGCCAAGAAATCCCTGGGACAGGGGCTGACGAGCAGTACTTC
D gene: .; V gene: TRBV5-1; J gene: TRBJ1-2; clone size: .; CDR3 protein: CASSPRTAQVYPYGYTF; CDR3 DNA: TGCGCCAGCAGCCCCCGGACAGCGCAAGTTTACCCCTATGGCTACACCTTC
D gene: TRBD2; V gene: TRBV19; J gene: TRBJ2-5; clone size: .; CDR3 protein: CASSLSGGAETQYF; CDR3 DNA: TGTGCCAGTAGTCTATCGGGAGGGGCCGAGACCCAGTACTTC
D gene: TRBD2; V gene: TRBV7-3; J gene: TRBJ2-2; clone size: .; CDR3 protein: CASSWGLAGGPGELFF; CDR3 DNA: TGTGCCAGCAGCTGGGGACTAGCGGGAGGCCCCGGGGAGCTGTTTTTT
D gene: .; V gene: TRBV5-1; J gene: TRBJ2-1; clone size: .; CDR3 protein: CASSLTQNNEQFF; CDR3 DNA: TGCGCCAGCAGCTTGACACAGAACAATGAGCAGTTCTTC
D gene: .; V gene: TRBV28; J gene: TRBJ1-6; clone size: .; CDR3 protein: CASSLTGFAPLHF; CDR3 DNA: TGTGCCAGCAGTTTAACAGGCTTTGCACCCCTCCACTTT
D gene: .; V gene: TRBV14; J gene: TRBJ2-3; clone size: .; CDR3 protein: CASSLAQTTSTDTQYF; CDR3 DNA: TGTGCCAGCAGCCTAGCTCAGACCACCAGCACAGATACGCAGTATTTT
D gene: .; V gene: TRBV27; J gene: TRBJ2-7; clone size: .; CDR3 protein: CASSLGRQGSYEQYF; CDR3 DNA: TGTGCCAGCAGTTTAGGGCGGCAGGGGAGTTACGAGCAGTACTTC
D gene: .; V gene: TRBV21-1; J gene: TRBJ2-7; clone size: .; CDR3 protein: CASSKDQGLLTYEQYF; CDR3 DNA: TGTGCCAGCAGCAAGGATCAGGGACTCTTAACCTACGAGCAGTACTTC
D gene: .; V gene: TRBV19; J gene: TRBJ1-1; clone size: .; CDR3 protein: CASSFDTYTEAFF; CDR3 DNA: TGTGCCAGTAGCTTCGACACCTACACTGAAGCTTTCTTT
D gene: .; V gene: TRBV4-3; J gene: TRBJ1-1; clone size: .; CDR3 protein: CASSQDRIGANTEAFF; CDR3 DNA: TGCGCCAGCAGCCAAGATCGAATAGGGGCAAACACTGAAGCTTTCTTT
D gene: .; V gene: TRBV10-2; J gene: TRBJ2-3; clone size: .; CDR3 protein: CASRDSSVTQYF; CDR3 DNA: TGCGCCAGCAGGGACTCTAGCGTGACGCAGTATTTT
D gene: TRBD1; V gene: TRBV5-1; J gene: TRBJ2-1; clone size: .; CDR3 protein: CASSLGQGGYNEQFF; CDR3 DNA: TGCGCCAGCAGCTTGGGACAGGGCGGCTACAATGAGCAGTTCTTC
D gene: TRBD1; V gene: TRBV4-1; J gene: TRBJ2-7; clone size: .; CDR3 protein: CASRSTGGRGEQYF; CDR3 DNA: TGCGCCAGCAGGTCAACAGGGGGAAGGGGGGAGCAGTACTTC
D gene: .; V gene: TRBV6-5; J gene: TRBJ1-2; clone size: .; CDR3 protein: CASSYSPGNYGYTF; CDR3 DNA: TGTGCCAGCAGTTACTCGCCAGGAAACTATGGCTACACCTTC
D gene: TRBD2; V gene: TRBV19; J gene: TRBJ2-7; clone size: .; CDR3 protein: CASSPGLATYEQYF; CDR3 DNA: TGTGCCAGTAGTCCGGGACTAGCGACCTACGAGCAGTACTTC
D gene: .; V gene: TRBV18; J gene: TRBJ2-7; clone size: few; CDR3 protein: CASSPTGIYEQYF; CDR3 DNA: TGTGCCAGCTCACCAACGGGGATCTACGAGCAGTACTTC
D gene: .; V gene: TRBV7-9; J gene: TRBJ1-1; clone size: .; CDR3 protein: CASSLERGTEAFF; CDR3 DNA: TGTGCCAGCAGCTTAGAAAGGGGCACTGAAGCTTTCTTT
D gene: TRBD1; V gene: TRBV9; J gene: TRBJ2-7; clone size: .; CDR3 protein: CASSVAGQGYYEQYF; CDR3 DNA: TGTGCCAGCAGCGTAGCAGGACAGGGATACTACGAGCAGTACTTC
D gene: TRBD2; V gene: TRBV10-3; J gene: TRBJ2-5; clone size: .; CDR3 protein: CAISESLAGSQETQYF; CDR3 DNA: TGTGCCATCAGTGAGTCCCTAGCGGGTAGCCAAGAGACCCAGTACTTC
D gene: .; V gene: TRBV28; J gene: TRBJ2-5; clone size: .; CDR3 protein: CASNPLVKETQYF; CDR3 DNA: TGTGCCAGCAATCCTCTAGTTAAGGAGACCCAGTACTTC
D gene: .; V gene: TRBV27; J gene: TRBJ1-1; clone size: .; CDR3 protein: CASSFRREAEAFF; CDR3 DNA: TGTGCCAGCAGTTTCCGCAGGGAGGCTGAAGCTTTCTTT
D gene: TRBD2; V gene: TRBV7-2; J gene: TRBJ2-2; clone size: .; CDR3 protein: CASSARTSGRIGELFF; CDR3 DNA: TGTGCCAGCAGCGCGCGGACTAGCGGAAGGATCGGGGAGCTGTTTTTT
D gene: TRBD1; V gene: TRBV6-5; J gene: TRBJ2-7; clone size: .; CDR3 protein: CASSYSRDSYEQYF; CDR3 DNA: TGTGCCAGCAGTTACTCTAGGGACAGCTACGAGCAGTACTTC
D gene: .; V gene: TRBV7-8; J gene: TRBJ2-1; clone size: .; CDR3 protein: CASSSAKPISYNEQFF; CDR3 DNA: TGTGCCAGCAGCTCAGCAAAGCCGATCTCCTACAATGAGCAGTTCTTC
D gene: .; V gene: TRBV7-9; J gene: TRBJ2-3; clone size: few; CDR3 protein: CASRPRGQDTQYF; CDR3 DNA: TGTGCCAGCAGACCCCGCGGTCAAGATACGCAGTATTTT
D gene: TRBD1; V gene: TRBV7-9; J gene: TRBJ2-5; clone size: .; CDR3 protein: CASSFPGTGWETQYF; CDR3 DNA: TGTGCCAGCAGCTTCCCCGGGACAGGATGGGAGACCCAGTACTTC
D gene: .; V gene: TRBV15; J gene: TRBJ2-7; clone size: .; CDR3 protein: CATSGQLDEQYF; CDR3 DNA: TGTGCCACCAGCGGCCAGTTGGACGAGCAGTACTTC
D gene: .; V gene: TRBV4-2; J gene: TRBJ1-5; clone size: .; CDR3 protein: CASSQSVRFLQPQHF; CDR3 DNA: TGTGCCAGCAGCCAATCAGTACGATTTTTACAGCCCCAGCATTTT
D gene: .; V gene: TRBV27; J gene: TRBJ1-2; clone size: .; CDR3 protein: CASSLSPQGNYGYTF; CDR3 DNA: TGTGCCAGCAGTTTATCGCCCCAGGGTAACTATGGCTACACCTTC
D gene: TRBD2; V gene: TRBV28; J gene: TRBJ2-1; clone size: .; CDR3 protein: CASSLVAGPRGEQFF; CDR3 DNA: TGTGCCAGCAGTTTAGTAGCGGGCCCCCGGGGTGAGCAGTTCTTC
D gene: TRBD1; V gene: TRBV5-1; J gene: TRBJ1-5; clone size: .; CDR3 protein: CASSGNRGQPQHF; CDR3 DNA: TGCGCCAGCAGCGGGAACAGGGGGCAGCCCCAGCATTTT
D gene: .; V gene: TRBV21-1; J gene: TRBJ2-6; clone size: .; CDR3 protein: CASSKDPNGSGANVLTF; CDR3 DNA: TGTGCCAGCAGCAAAGATCCTAACGGCTCTGGGGCCAACGTCCTGACTTTC
D gene: .; V gene: TRBV4-3; J gene: TRBJ2-2; clone size: .; CDR3 protein: CASGRTDNTGELFF; CDR3 DNA: TGCGCCAGCGGAAGGACTGATAACACCGGGGAGCTGTTTTTT
D gene: .; V gene: TRBV7-9; J gene: TRBJ2-5; clone size: .; CDR3 protein: CASSFSQGYQETQYF; CDR3 DNA: TGTGCCAGCAGCTTCTCACAGGGATACCAAGAGACCCAGTACTTC